Sequencing of this T cell receptor (beta chain) was carried out in a study of blood T cell repertoires in COVID-19. Generated by immunoSEQ multiplex PCR, the TCRdb table keeps only in-frame clones and is missing some. The sample has 9,500 to 12,000 clones; 75% to 90% are singletons. Sample: peripheral blood. This sequence originates from a man aged 65-85 years with active COVID-19.

CDR3 bases: TGTGCCAGCAGCTTAGTTTCGTCGGGGGATGGGTACGAGCAGTACTTC. This gives the protein CASSLVSSGDGYEQYF. This chain links TRBV7-6 with TRBJ2-7; tentative D call: TRBD2 (6 bases). This CDR3 has 16 residues. From germline, CDR1 is SGHVS and CDR2 FNYEAQ. V lost 1 base and J lost 4, with 17 bases in between.